The rows below give T cell receptor beta chains drawn from one sample of a study of T cells in Graves' hyperthyroidism and ophthalmopathy. A single record per CDR3 protein comes from TCRdb applying MiXCR to the multiplex PCR reads. The sample shows under 350,000 distinct CDR3 sequences, about 25% of them seen only once. Sequencing was performed on blood. Every receptor here comes from a man aged 40-55 years with Graves' hyperthyroidism that later progressed to Graves' ophthalmopathy. Each CDR3 is given with its conserved first and last residue. D genes are given only for firm matches. Clone size is shown for a subset of rows, as once, few, many or a class of expanded clone.

V gene: TRBV5-1
J gene: TRBJ1-2
D gene: NA
clone size: many
CDR3 DNA: TGCGCCAGCAGCTACGACAGCCCCAGGGGCTACACCTTC
CDR3 protein: CASSYDSPRGYTF

V gene: TRBV6-1
J gene: TRBJ1-5
D gene: NA
clone size: many
CDR3 DNA: TGTGCCAGCAGACCAGACCCCAGCAGCGGGCCCCAGCATTTT
CDR3 protein: CASRPDPSSGPQHF

V gene: TRBV5-5
J gene: TRBJ2-7
D gene: TRBD2
clone size: many
CDR3 DNA: TGTGCCAGCAGCAATGTCTTCCTAGCGGGGGTCTACGAGCAGTACTTC
CDR3 protein: CASSNVFLAGVYEQYF

V gene: TRBV18
J gene: TRBJ1-1
D gene: TRBD1
clone size: NA
CDR3 DNA: TGTGCCAGCTCACTAGAGACAGGGAAGACTGAAGCTTTCTTT
CDR3 protein: CASSLETGKTEAFF

V gene: TRBV7-8
J gene: TRBJ2-7
D gene: TRBD2
clone size: many
CDR3 DNA: TGTGCCAGCAGCTTAGGACTAGCGGGTGGATTCTCCTACGAGCAGTACTTC
CDR3 protein: CASSLGLAGGFSYEQYF

V gene: TRBV15
J gene: TRBJ2-5
D gene: NA
clone size: many
CDR3 DNA: TGTGCCACCAGCAGAGATCGCCAAGGGATTGGAGAGACCCAGTACTTC
CDR3 protein: CATSRDRQGIGETQYF

V gene: TRBV19
J gene: TRBJ2-4
D gene: TRBD2
clone size: many
CDR3 DNA: TGTGCCAGTAGTATTTCGGGAAAGAGCGGGAGAGGAGCCAAAAACATTCAGTACTTC
CDR3 protein: CASSISGKSGRGAKNIQYF

V gene: TRBV7-6
J gene: TRBJ2-2
D gene: NA
clone size: many
CDR3 DNA: TGTGCCAGCAGCCTAGGTGGGGGCCGGTACACCGGGGAGCTGTTTTTT
CDR3 protein: CASSLGGGRYTGELFF

V gene: TRBV2
J gene: TRBJ1-1
D gene: NA
clone size: many
CDR3 DNA: TGTGCCAGCATCCTGGACAGAGACACTGAAGCTTTCTTT
CDR3 protein: CASILDRDTEAFF

V gene: TRBV12-3/TRBV12-4
J gene: TRBJ2-7
D gene: TRBD2
clone size: NA
CDR3 DNA: TGTGCCAGCGGTTACGGGGGGACTACCTACGAGCAGTACTTC
CDR3 protein: CASGYGGTTYEQYF

V gene: TRBV20-1
J gene: TRBJ2-5
D gene: TRBD2
clone size: many
CDR3 DNA: TGCAGTGCTTCCCGAACGGGAGGAGAGACCCAGTACTTC
CDR3 protein: CSASRTGGETQYF

V gene: TRBV25-1
J gene: TRBJ2-7
D gene: NA
clone size: many
CDR3 DNA: TGTGCCAGCAGTGAGGTCGGGGGCATTTCGTACGAGCAGTACTTC
CDR3 protein: CASSEVGGISYEQYF

V gene: TRBV6-2/TRBV6-3
J gene: TRBJ1-2
D gene: NA
clone size: many
CDR3 DNA: TGTGCCAGCAGTTACAATAATGTCGGCGGCTACACCTTC
CDR3 protein: CASSYNNVGGYTF

V gene: TRBV6-1
J gene: TRBJ1-1
D gene: NA
clone size: NA
CDR3 DNA: TGTGCCAGCATCCTACAGGGTGGTACTGAAGCTTTCTTT
CDR3 protein: CASILQGGTEAFF

V gene: TRBV12-3/TRBV12-4
J gene: TRBJ1-2
D gene: NA
clone size: NA
CDR3 DNA: TGTGCCAGCAGATTAAACAGGGAAGGGTATGGCTACACCTTC
CDR3 protein: CASRLNREGYGYTF

V gene: TRBV6-5
J gene: TRBJ2-7
D gene: NA
clone size: NA
CDR3 DNA: TGTGCCAGCAGTTACTCCGCAGTGGGATGGAAAGACTACGAGCAGTACTTC
CDR3 protein: CASSYSAVGWKDYEQYF

V gene: TRBV6-2/TRBV6-3
J gene: TRBJ1-1
D gene: NA
clone size: many
CDR3 DNA: TGTGCCAGCAGTAGTATCCCGCGTGGTAAGTTGGACACTGAAGCTTTCTTT
CDR3 protein: CASSSIPRGKLDTEAFF

V gene: TRBV6-1
J gene: TRBJ1-2
D gene: NA
clone size: NA
CDR3 DNA: TGTGCCAGCAGCGTTACAGGGTTCACCTTC
CDR3 protein: CASSVTGFTF

V gene: TRBV11-1
J gene: TRBJ2-7
D gene: TRBD1
clone size: many
CDR3 DNA: TGTGCCAGCAGCTTATACAGGGGGCGCGACGAGCAGTACTTC
CDR3 protein: CASSLYRGRDEQYF

V gene: TRBV6-2/TRBV6-3
J gene: TRBJ1-5
D gene: NA
clone size: NA
CDR3 DNA: TGTGCCAGCAGTTACACTACAAGAAATCAGCCCCAGCATTTT
CDR3 protein: CASSYTTRNQPQHF

V gene: TRBV28
J gene: TRBJ1-2
D gene: NA
clone size: NA
CDR3 DNA: TGTGCCAGCAGCCGTGACAGGATCTATGGCTACACCTTC
CDR3 protein: CASSRDRIYGYTF

V gene: TRBV24-1
J gene: TRBJ2-5
D gene: NA
clone size: many
CDR3 DNA: TGTGCCACCAGTGACATAAGGACTGAAGATACCCAGTACTTC
CDR3 protein: CATSDIRTEDTQYF

V gene: TRBV12-3/TRBV12-4
J gene: TRBJ2-7
D gene: NA
clone size: NA
CDR3 DNA: TGTGCCAGCAGTTACGAGGACACCTACGAGCAGTACTTC
CDR3 protein: CASSYEDTYEQYF

V gene: TRBV10-3
J gene: TRBJ1-1
D gene: NA
clone size: many
CDR3 DNA: TGTGCCATCAGCCCGGGACGGGACACTGAAGCTTTCTTT
CDR3 protein: CAISPGRDTEAFF

V gene: TRBV4-1
J gene: TRBJ2-7
D gene: NA
clone size: few
CDR3 DNA: TGCGCCAGCAGCCAAGAGAGTAGCGCCTACGAGCAGTACTTC
CDR3 protein: CASSQESSAYEQYF

V gene: TRBV20-1
J gene: TRBJ2-5
D gene: NA
clone size: many
CDR3 DNA: TGCAGTGCTAGGGACTATCTCCAAGAGACCCAGTACTTC
CDR3 protein: CSARDYLQETQYF

V gene: TRBV11-3
J gene: TRBJ1-2
D gene: NA
clone size: many
CDR3 DNA: TGTGCCAGCAGCTTAGAGGCAGACTATGGCTACACCTTC
CDR3 protein: CASSLEADYGYTF

V gene: TRBV9
J gene: TRBJ2-7
D gene: NA
clone size: many
CDR3 DNA: TGTGCCAGCAGCGTAGAACAGAGTACCTACGAGCAGTACTTC
CDR3 protein: CASSVEQSTYEQYF

V gene: TRBV7-8
J gene: TRBJ1-5
D gene: NA
clone size: many
CDR3 DNA: TGTGCCAGCAGCTTCATTGGGGGGCAGTACAATCAGCCCCAGCATTTT
CDR3 protein: CASSFIGGQYNQPQHF

V gene: TRBV5-1
J gene: TRBJ1-5
D gene: NA
clone size: many
CDR3 DNA: TGCGCCAGCAGCTTGGGGACGGATACGGGTCAGCCCCAGCATTTT
CDR3 protein: CASSLGTDTGQPQHF

V gene: TRBV6-5
J gene: TRBJ1-1
D gene: NA
clone size: many
CDR3 DNA: TGTGCCAGCATTAAACGGGTTGGCACTGAAGCTTTCTTT
CDR3 protein: CASIKRVGTEAFF

V gene: TRBV12-3/TRBV12-4
J gene: TRBJ1-5
D gene: NA
clone size: many
CDR3 DNA: TGTGCCAGCAGTTTACCCGGCAGCAATCAGCCCCAGCATTTT
CDR3 protein: CASSLPGSNQPQHF

V gene: TRBV29-1
J gene: TRBJ1-1
D gene: NA
clone size: many
CDR3 DNA: TGCAGCGTTGGCCCCCATATGAACACTGAAGCTTTCTTT
CDR3 protein: CSVGPHMNTEAFF

V gene: TRBV6-1
J gene: TRBJ1-1
D gene: NA
clone size: NA
CDR3 DNA: TGTGCCAGCCTGGGATCCCTGAACACTGAAGCTTTCTTT
CDR3 protein: CASLGSLNTEAFF

V gene: TRBV3-1
J gene: TRBJ1-2
D gene: NA
clone size: many
CDR3 DNA: TGTGCCAGCAGCCAAGAGGCTTTCTATGGCTACACCTTC
CDR3 protein: CASSQEAFYGYTF

V gene: TRBV7-3
J gene: TRBJ2-2
D gene: NA
clone size: NA
CDR3 DNA: TGTGCCAGCAGCTTAAGGCCCACTAGAAACACCGGGGAGCTGTTTTTT
CDR3 protein: CASSLRPTRNTGELFF

V gene: TRBV5-4
J gene: TRBJ2-5
D gene: TRBD1
clone size: many
CDR3 DNA: TGTGCCAGCAGCCAGGGGACAGGGTCGGAGACCCAGTACTTC
CDR3 protein: CASSQGTGSETQYF

V gene: TRBV14
J gene: TRBJ1-3
D gene: NA
clone size: NA
CDR3 DNA: TGTGCCAGCAGCCAACTCAGGGTTACTGGAAACACCATATATTTT
CDR3 protein: CASSQLRVTGNTIYF

V gene: TRBV6-1
J gene: TRBJ1-2
D gene: NA
clone size: NA
CDR3 DNA: TGTGCCAGCAGTGAAGGACCCTACAGGGCGAGGCACGGGGGCGGCTACACCTTC
CDR3 protein: CASSEGPYRARHGGGYTF

V gene: TRBV15
J gene: TRBJ2-5
D gene: NA
clone size: NA
CDR3 DNA: TGTGCCACCAGCAGGAGGGGTGAGACCCAGTACTTC
CDR3 protein: CATSRRGETQYF

V gene: TRBV10-3
J gene: TRBJ2-7
D gene: TRBD2
clone size: many
CDR3 DNA: TGTGCCATCAGTGATAGGTCTAGCGGGAGATACGAGCAGTACTTC
CDR3 protein: CAISDRSSGRYEQYF

V gene: TRBV2
J gene: TRBJ2-1
D gene: TRBD2
clone size: many
CDR3 DNA: TGTGCCAGGGGAATAGCGGGACCCTACAATGAGCAGTTCTTC
CDR3 protein: CARGIAGPYNEQFF

V gene: TRBV20-1
J gene: TRBJ2-7
D gene: NA
clone size: NA
CDR3 DNA: TGCAGTGCTAGACCTCAGTCCCCCTACGAGCAGTACTTC
CDR3 protein: CSARPQSPYEQYF

V gene: TRBV6-5
J gene: TRBJ2-7
D gene: NA
clone size: many
CDR3 DNA: TGTGCCAGCAGAACAGGGTTACACGAGCAGTACTTC
CDR3 protein: CASRTGLHEQYF

V gene: TRBV7-3
J gene: TRBJ1-1
D gene: NA
clone size: few
CDR3 DNA: TGTGCCAGCAGTCTCAGCCACAGGGCGGCGAACACTGAAGCTTTCTTT
CDR3 protein: CASSLSHRAANTEAFF

V gene: TRBV4-2
J gene: TRBJ2-2
D gene: TRBD2
clone size: many
CDR3 DNA: TGTGCCAGCAGCCCCGATATAGCGGGAGTAGACACCGGGGAGCTGTTTTTT
CDR3 protein: CASSPDIAGVDTGELFF

V gene: TRBV28
J gene: TRBJ2-7
D gene: TRBD1
clone size: NA
CDR3 DNA: TGTGCCAGCAGTGGGGACAGCCGAGACGAGCAGTACTTC
CDR3 protein: CASSGDSRDEQYF

V gene: TRBV30
J gene: TRBJ1-1
D gene: NA
clone size: many
CDR3 DNA: TGTGCCTGGCGGCGGGGCACTGACGCTTTCTTT
CDR3 protein: CAWRRGTDAFF

V gene: TRBV18
J gene: TRBJ1-2
D gene: TRBD1
clone size: NA
CDR3 DNA: TGTGCCAGCTCACCAATGAAAGGTCCGACAGGGGGGTATGGCTACACCTTC
CDR3 protein: CASSPMKGPTGGYGYTF

V gene: TRBV6-5
J gene: TRBJ1-5
D gene: NA
clone size: many
CDR3 DNA: TGTGCCAGCAGTTTCACGAGGGCGGGGCAGCCCCAGCATTTT
CDR3 protein: CASSFTRAGQPQHF